Included here is one T cell receptor (beta chain) sequence, with context. The CDR3 totals 14 residues. Deletions cut 0 bases from V and 7 bases from J, with 12 bases between. Germline loops: CDR1 SGHRS, CDR2 YFSETQ. The data originate from a study of radiotherapy plus CTLA-4 blockade in lung cancer. Here immunoSEQ multiplex PCR was the method, and the copy in TCRdb shows in-frame clones only, minus some. The sample lists 95,000 to 150,000 clones, just under 90% occurring once. Lung cancer patients with chemo-refractory metastatic non-small-cell disease were given focal radiation plus CTLA-4 blockade with ipilimumab.

The sequence was collected from a human donor with non-small cell lung cancer that progressed on radiotherapy plus ipilimumab. The chain is built from TRBV5-1 and TRBJ2-3; D may be TRBD1 or TRBD2 (6 bases each). Sequenced here: peripheral blood, sampled from a patient treated with radiotherapy plus ipilimumab. The CDR3 DNA follows: TGCGCCAGCAGCTTGGGTGAAGGGGGGTATACGCAGTATTTT. This gives the protein CASSLGEGGYTQYF.